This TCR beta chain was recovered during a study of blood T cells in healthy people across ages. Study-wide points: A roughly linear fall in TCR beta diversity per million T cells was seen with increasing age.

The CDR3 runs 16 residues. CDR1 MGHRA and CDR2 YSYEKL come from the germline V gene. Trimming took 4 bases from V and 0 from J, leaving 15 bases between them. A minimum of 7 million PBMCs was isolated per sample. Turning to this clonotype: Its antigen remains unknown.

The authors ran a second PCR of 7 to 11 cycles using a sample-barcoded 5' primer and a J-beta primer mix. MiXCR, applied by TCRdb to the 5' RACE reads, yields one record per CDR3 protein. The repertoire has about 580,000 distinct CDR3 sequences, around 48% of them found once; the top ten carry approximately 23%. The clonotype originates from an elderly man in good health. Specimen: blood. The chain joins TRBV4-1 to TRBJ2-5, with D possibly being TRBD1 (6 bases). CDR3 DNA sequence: TGCGCCAGCAGCCCGACAGGTTCGGGGTACCAAGAGACCCAGTACTTC. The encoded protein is CASSPTGSGYQETQYF.